This T cell receptor beta chain originates from a study of CD8 T cells in Susac syndrome. V lost 6 bases to trimming and J lost 13 bases; unmatched junction nucleotides: 12. Germline V gives CDR1 SGHDN, CDR2 FVKESK. This CDR3 is 14 amino acids long. High-throughput TCR beta sequencing covered peripheral CD8+ and CD4+ T cells. After extraction with the RNeasy kit, about 0.45 to 1 ug of the RNA was reverse transcribed using random hexamers. One entry per CDR3 protein results from TCRdb running MiXCR on the immunoSEQ multiplex PCR reads. Among approximately 120,000 distinct CDR3 sequences listed, over 90% were seen once.

The sequenced material came from CD8+ T cells from PBMCs. The chain joins TRBV14 to TRBJ2-5; 12 nucleotides agree with TRBD1. The source of this sequence is a human donor with multiple sclerosis. This CDR3 is CASSKGQGASARYF. The DNA for the CDR3 is TGTGCCAGCAGTAAGGGACAGGGGGCCTCGGCGAGGTACTTC.